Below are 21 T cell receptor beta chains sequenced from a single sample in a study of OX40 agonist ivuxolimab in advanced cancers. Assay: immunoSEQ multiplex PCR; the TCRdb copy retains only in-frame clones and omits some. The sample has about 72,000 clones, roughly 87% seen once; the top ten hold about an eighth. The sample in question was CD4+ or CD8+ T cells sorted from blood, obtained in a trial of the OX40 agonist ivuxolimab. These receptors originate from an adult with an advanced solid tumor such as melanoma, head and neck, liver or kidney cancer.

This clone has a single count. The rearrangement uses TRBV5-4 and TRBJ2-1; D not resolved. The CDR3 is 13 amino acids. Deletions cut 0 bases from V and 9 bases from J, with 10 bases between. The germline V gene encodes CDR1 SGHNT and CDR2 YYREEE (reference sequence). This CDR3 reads CASSLVSNVEQFF. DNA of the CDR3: TGTGCCAGCAGCTTGGTTAGCAATGTTGAGCAGTTCTTC.

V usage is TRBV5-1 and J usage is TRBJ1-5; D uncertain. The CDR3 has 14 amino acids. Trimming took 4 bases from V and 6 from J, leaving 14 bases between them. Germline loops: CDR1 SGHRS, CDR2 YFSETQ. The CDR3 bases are TGCGCCAGCAGCGGAGGAGCGTTCGGTCAGCCCCAGCATTTT. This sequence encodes CASSGGAFGQPQHF.

The CDR3 region is CASSAANYGYTF. The CDR3 DNA follows: TGTGCCAGCTCTGCAGCTAACTATGGCTACACCTTC. This chain connects TRBV2 to TRBJ1-2; D gene uncertain. The length of the CDR3 is 12 residues. V lost 8 bases, J lost 0 bases, and 7 bases lay in between. CDR1 is SNHLY and CDR2 is FYNNEI in the germline V gene.

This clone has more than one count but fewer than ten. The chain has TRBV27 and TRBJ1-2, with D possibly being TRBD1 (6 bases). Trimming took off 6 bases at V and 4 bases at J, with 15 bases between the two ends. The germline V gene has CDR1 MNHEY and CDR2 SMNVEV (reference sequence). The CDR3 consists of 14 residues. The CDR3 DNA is TGTGCCAGCAGCCGGGGGGGCATGCCCTATGGCTACACCTTC. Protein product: CASSRGGMPYGYTF.

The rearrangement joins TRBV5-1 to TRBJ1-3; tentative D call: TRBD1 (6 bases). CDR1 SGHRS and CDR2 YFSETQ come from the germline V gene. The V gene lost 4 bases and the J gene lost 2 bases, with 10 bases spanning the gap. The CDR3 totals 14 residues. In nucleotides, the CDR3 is TGCGCCAGCAGCCAGGACAGCACTGGAAACACCATATATTTT. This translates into CASSQDSTGNTIYF.

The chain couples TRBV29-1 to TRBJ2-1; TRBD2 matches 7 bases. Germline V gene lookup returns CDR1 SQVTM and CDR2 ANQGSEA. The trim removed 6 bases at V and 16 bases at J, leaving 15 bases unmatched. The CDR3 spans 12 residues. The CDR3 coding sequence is TGCAGCGTGGACGAGGGAGGGCCTTTGGTCTTCTTC. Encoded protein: CSVDEGGPLVFF.

The CDR3 is CASSFGTVYTEAFF. The CDR3 region has the DNA TGCGCCAGCAGCTTCGGGACAGTCTACACTGAAGCTTTCTTT. The chain uses TRBV5-1 and TRBJ1-1; 7 bases fit TRBD1. The CDR3 covers 14 residues. The V and J ends lost 2 bases and 3 bases, in that order; junction bases with no gene match: 4. Germline CDR1 reads SGHRS; CDR2 reads YFSETQ.

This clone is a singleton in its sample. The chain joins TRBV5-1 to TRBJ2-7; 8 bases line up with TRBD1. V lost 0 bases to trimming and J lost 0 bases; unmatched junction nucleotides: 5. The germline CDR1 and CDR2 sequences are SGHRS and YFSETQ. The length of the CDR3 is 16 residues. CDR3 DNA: TGCGCCAGCAGCTTGGCCCCAGGGGGCTTCTCCTACGAGCAGTACTTC. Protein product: CASSLAPGGFSYEQYF.

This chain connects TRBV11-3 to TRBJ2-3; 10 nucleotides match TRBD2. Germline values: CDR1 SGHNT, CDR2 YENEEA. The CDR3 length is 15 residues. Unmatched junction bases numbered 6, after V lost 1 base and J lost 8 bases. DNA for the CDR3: TGTGCCAGCAGCTTAGTCCTAGCGGGAGTGGGTACGCAGTATTTT. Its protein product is CASSLVLAGVGTQYF.

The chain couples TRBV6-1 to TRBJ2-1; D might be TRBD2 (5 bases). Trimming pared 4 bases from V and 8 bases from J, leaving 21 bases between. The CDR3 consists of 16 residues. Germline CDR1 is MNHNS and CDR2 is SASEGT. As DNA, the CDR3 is TGTGCCAGCAGTGTAACATGGGAGAATAGCTTGGATGAGCAGTTCTTC. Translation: CASSVTWENSLDEQFF.

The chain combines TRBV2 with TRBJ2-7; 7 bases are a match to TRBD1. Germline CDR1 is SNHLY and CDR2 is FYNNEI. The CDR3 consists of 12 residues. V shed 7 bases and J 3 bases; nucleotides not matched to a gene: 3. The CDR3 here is CASKGQFYEQYF. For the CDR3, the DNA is TGTGCCAGCAAGGGACAGTTCTACGAGCAGTACTTC.

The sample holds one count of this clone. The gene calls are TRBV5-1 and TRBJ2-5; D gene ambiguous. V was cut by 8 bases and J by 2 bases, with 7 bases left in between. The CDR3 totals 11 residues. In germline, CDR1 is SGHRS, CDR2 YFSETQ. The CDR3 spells CASRAQETQYF. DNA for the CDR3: TGCGCCAGTCGAGCACAAGAGACCCAGTACTTC.

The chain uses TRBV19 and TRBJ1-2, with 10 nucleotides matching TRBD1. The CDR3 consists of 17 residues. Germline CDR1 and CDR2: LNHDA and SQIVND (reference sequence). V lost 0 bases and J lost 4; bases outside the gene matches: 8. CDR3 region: CASSIDLTGGDFYGYTF. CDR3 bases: TGTGCCAGTAGTATAGATCTGACAGGGGGCGACTTCTATGGCTACACCTTC.

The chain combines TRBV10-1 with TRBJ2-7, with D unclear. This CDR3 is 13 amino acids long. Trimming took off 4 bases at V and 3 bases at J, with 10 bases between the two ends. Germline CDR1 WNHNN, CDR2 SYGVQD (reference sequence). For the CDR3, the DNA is TGCGCCAGCAGTGCCCAACAGATCTACGAGCAGTACTTC. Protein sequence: CASSAQQIYEQYF.

CDR3 in DNA: TGTGCCAGCTCCCCTCAGGCAGGGGGGATGGAAAAACTGTTTTTT. It specifies CASSPQAGGMEKLFF. V is TRBV18 and J is TRBJ1-4, with TRBD1 matching over 7 bases. The germline V gene encodes CDR1 KGHSH and CDR2 LQKENI. The CDR3 contains 15 residues. Losses at the gene ends were 6 bases for V and 8 bases for J; bases not matched to a gene: 12. The variable domain in full, with the rest retrieved from reference TRBV18 and TRBJ1-4, is NAGVMQNPRHLVRRRGQEARLRCSPMKGHSHVYWYRQLPEEGLKFMVYLQKENIIDESGMPKERFSAEFPKEGPSILRIQQVVRGDSAAYFCASSPQAGGMEKLFFGSGTQLSVL.

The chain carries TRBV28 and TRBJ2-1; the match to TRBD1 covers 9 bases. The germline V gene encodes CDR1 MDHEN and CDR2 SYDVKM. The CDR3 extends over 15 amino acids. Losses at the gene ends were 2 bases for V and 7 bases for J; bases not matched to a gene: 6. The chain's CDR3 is CASSLPGQGWNEQFF. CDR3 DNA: TGTGCCAGCAGTTTACCGGGACAGGGTTGGAATGAGCAGTTCTTC.

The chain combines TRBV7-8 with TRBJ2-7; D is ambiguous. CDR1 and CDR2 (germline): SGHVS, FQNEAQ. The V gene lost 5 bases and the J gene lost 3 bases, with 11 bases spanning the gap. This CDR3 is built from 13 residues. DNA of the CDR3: TGTGCCAGCAGCCAGGAACGAGACTACGAGCAGTACTTC. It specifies CASSQERDYEQYF.

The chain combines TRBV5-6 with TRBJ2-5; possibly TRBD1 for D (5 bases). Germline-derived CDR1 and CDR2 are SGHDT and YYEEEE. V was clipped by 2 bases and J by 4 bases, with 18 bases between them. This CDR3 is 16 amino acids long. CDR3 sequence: CASSFWGTGIGETQYF. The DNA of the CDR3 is TGTGCCAGCAGCTTCTGGGGCACCGGTATAGGAGAGACCCAGTACTTC.

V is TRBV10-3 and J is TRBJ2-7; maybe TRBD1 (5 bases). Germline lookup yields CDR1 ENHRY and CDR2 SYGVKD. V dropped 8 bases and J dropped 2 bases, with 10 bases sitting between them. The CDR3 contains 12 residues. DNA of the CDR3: TGTGCCATCGGGGCAGATACCTACGAGCAGTACTTC. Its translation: CAIGADTYEQYF.

The CDR3 DNA reads as TGTGCCAGCAGCCGCGGGACAGGGATAAACGACGAGCAGTACTTC. Protein: CASSRGTGINDEQYF. The rearrangement links TRBV14 to TRBJ2-7, with 9 bases lining up with TRBD1. Germline V lookup: CDR1 SGHDN, CDR2 FVKESK. Trimming at V came to 4 bases and at J to 5 bases, leaving 9 bases not matched to a gene. The CDR3 covers 15 residues. The whole variable domain, filled in from reference TRBV14 and TRBJ2-7, reads EAGVTQFPSHSVIEKGQTVTLRCDPISGHDNLYWYRRVMGKEIKFLLHFVKESKQDESGMPNNRFLAERTGGTYSTLKVQPAELEDSGVYFCASSRGTGINDEQYFGPGTRLTVT.

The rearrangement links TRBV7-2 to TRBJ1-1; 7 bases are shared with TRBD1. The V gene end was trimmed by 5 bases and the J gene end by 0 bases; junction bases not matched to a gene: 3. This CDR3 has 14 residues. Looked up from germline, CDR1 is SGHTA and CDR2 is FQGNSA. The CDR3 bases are TGTGCCAGCAGCGTGGACAGGTTGAACACTGAAGCTTTCTTT. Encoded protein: CASSVDRLNTEAFF.